This entry is about one T cell receptor (beta chain). The CDR3 loop spans 13 amino acids. With 5 bases removed from V and 5 bases from J, the gap between germline ends came to 15 bases. CDR1 is GTSNPN and CDR2 is SVGIG in the germline V gene (reference sequence). The sample originates from a study of blood T cell repertoires in COVID-19. How the authors handled the data: Amplification from reference gene primers served as the basis for estimated nucleated cell counts. TCRdb's copy holds only in-frame clones and misses some; the assay was immunoSEQ multiplex PCR. V and J calls and clone size are those listed in that table; D and trimming were worked out from the DNA. The profile shows about 240,000 clones, around 84% of them singletons.

The receptor comes from a woman aged 18-29 years with acute or convalescent COVID-19. V usage is TRBV30 and J usage is TRBJ1-2, with D possibly TRBD1 on 6 matching bases. Material for sequencing was peripheral blood. CDR3 amino acids: CAWAPSGAYGYTF. The CDR3 region has the DNA TGTGCCTGGGCACCCTCAGGGGCATATGGCTACACCTTC.